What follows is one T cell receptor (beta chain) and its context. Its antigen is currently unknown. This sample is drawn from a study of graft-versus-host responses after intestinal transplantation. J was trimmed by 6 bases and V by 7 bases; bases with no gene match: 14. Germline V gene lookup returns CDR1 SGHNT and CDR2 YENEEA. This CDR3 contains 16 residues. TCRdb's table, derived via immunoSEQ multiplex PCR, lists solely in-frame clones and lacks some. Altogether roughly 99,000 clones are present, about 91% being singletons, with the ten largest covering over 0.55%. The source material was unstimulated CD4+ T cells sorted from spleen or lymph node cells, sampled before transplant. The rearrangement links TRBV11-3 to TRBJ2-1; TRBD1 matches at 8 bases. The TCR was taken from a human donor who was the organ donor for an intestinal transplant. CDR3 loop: CASTYNRETGGNEQFF. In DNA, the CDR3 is TGTGCCAGCACCTATAATAGGGAAACAGGGGGCAATGAGCAGTTCTTC.